These T cell receptor beta chains were read from a single sample in a study of blood T cell repertoires in COVID-19. Measured with immunoSEQ multiplex PCR; TCRdb has only the in-frame clones, and not every one. This table holds 55,000 to 75,000 clones, 70% to 85% found once. Specimen: peripheral blood. These receptors were taken from a man in his 70s with acute or convalescent COVID-19. Both conserved end residues are part of each CDR3. Fields, in order: clone size, J gene, D gene, V gene, CDR3 length, CDR3 protein, CDR3 DNA. A D gene is named only where the DNA matches it firmly. Expanded clones get a size class; other rows say once, few or many, or leave the size out.

>few|TRBJ2-1|TRBD1|TRBV11-2|15
CASSSRQGVNNEQFF
TGTGCCAGCAGCTCCCGACAGGGGGTTAACAATGAGCAGTTCTTC
>-|TRBJ1-5|-|TRBV7-7|13
CASPGGGNQPQHF
TGTGCCAGCCCCGGGGGGGGGAATCAGCCCCAGCATTTT
>once|TRBJ1-3|TRBD1|TRBV6-1|16
CASSEGQGQSGNTIYF
TGTGCCAGCAGTGAAGGACAGGGGCAGAGTGGAAACACCATATATTTT
>-|TRBJ1-2|TRBD1|TRBV5-4|15
CASSTGQGAFGGYTF
TGTGCCAGCAGCACGGGACAGGGGGCGTTCGGTGGCTACACCTTC
>-|TRBJ1-4|-|TRBV6-2/TRBV6-3|16
CASSSPERATNEKLFF
TGTGCCAGCAGTTCCCCCGAGAGGGCGACTAATGAAAAACTGTTTTTT
>-|TRBJ1-2|TRBD1|TRBV14|15
CASSQGQGPNYGYTF
TGTGCCAGCAGCCAAGGACAGGGGCCCAACTATGGCTACACCTTC
>-|TRBJ2-1|TRBD2|TRBV30|14
CALQPGLERIEQFF
TGTGCCTTACAACCGGGACTAGAAAGAATTGAGCAGTTCTTC
>-|TRBJ1-2|-|TRBV5-4|14
CASRGPAGNYGYTF
TGTGCCAGCAGGGGCCCGGCAGGGAACTATGGCTACACCTTC
>once|TRBJ2-7|TRBD1|TRBV5-4|14
CASSFPGQGYEQYF
TGTGCCAGCAGCTTTCCGGGACAGGGGTACGAGCAGTACTTC
>-|TRBJ2-3|TRBD2|TRBV30|16
CAWSVRLAGSTDTQYF
TGTGCCTGGAGTGTAAGACTAGCGGGGAGCACAGATACGCAGTATTTT
>-|TRBJ2-5|TRBD2|TRBV11-2|13
CATSGEGRETQYF
TGTGCCACGTCGGGGGAGGGACGGGAGACCCAGTACTTC
>-|TRBJ1-3|TRBD1|TRBV3-1/TRBV3-2|20
CASSQDKQGNSPTSGNTIYF
TGTGCCAGCAGCCAAGATAAACAGGGGAATTCCCCCACCTCTGGAAACACCATATATTTT
>-|TRBJ2-3|-|TRBV7-8|13
CASSLGNPTQEYF
TGTGCCAGCAGCTTAGGAAACCCCACTCAGGAGTATTTT
>-|TRBJ1-1|-|TRBV30|14
CARTGIRPDTEAFF
TGTGCCCGAACAGGGATTCGGCCGGACACTGAAGCTTTCTTT
>-|TRBJ2-7|-|TRBV29-1|14
CSVAPLESSYEQYF
TGCAGCGTGGCGCCTCTAGAGAGCTCCTACGAGCAGTACTTC
>-|TRBJ2-1|TRBD2|TRBV10-2|15
CASSAGLAANNEQFF
TGCGCCAGCAGTGCGGGGCTAGCGGCGAACAATGAGCAGTTCTTC
>few|TRBJ1-2|-|TRBV12-3/TRBV12-4|13
CASGQQGVYGYTF
TGTGCCAGCGGACAACAGGGAGTCTATGGCTACACCTTC
>few|TRBJ2-5|-|TRBV28|16
CASSFRPGGFQETQYF
TGTGCCAGCAGTTTCCGCCCCGGAGGGTTCCAAGAGACCCAGTACTTC
>-|TRBJ2-7|TRBD2|TRBV2|17
CASSGRPSSGSGYEQYF
TGTGCCAGCAGTGGGCGGCCCTCTAGCGGGAGTGGGTACGAGCAGTACTTC
>-|TRBJ2-1|TRBD1|TRBV28|16
CASSLYGDRGVDEQFF
TGTGCCAGCAGTTTATATGGGGACAGGGGCGTGGATGAGCAGTTCTTC
>once|TRBJ1-2|TRBD1|TRBV28|13
CASQTGGSYGYTF
TGTGCCAGTCAGACAGGGGGCAGCTATGGCTACACCTTC
>-|TRBJ2-4|TRBD1|TRBV20-1|16
CSASPGTGGVAGIQYF
TGCAGTGCTAGTCCCGGGACAGGGGGCGTTGCGGGCATTCAGTACTTC
>few|TRBJ2-7|TRBD2|TRBV12-3/TRBV12-4|13
CASSPGLPYEQYF
TGTGCCAGCAGCCCGGGACTACCCTACGAGCAGTACTTC
>-|TRBJ2-5|TRBD2|TRBV7-7|17
CASSLNGLAGGTGTQYF
TGTGCCAGCAGTTTAAACGGACTAGCGGGAGGCACGGGGACCCAGTACTTC
>-|TRBJ1-6|-|TRBV27|15
CASSSTGLYNSPLHF
TGTGCCAGCAGTTCAACAGGGCTCTATAATTCACCCCTCCACTTT
>once|TRBJ2-5|TRBD1|TRBV30|12
CAWDRGSETQYF
TGTGCCTGGGACAGGGGATCGGAGACCCAGTACTTC
>-|TRBJ1-5|TRBD1|TRBV7-2|16
CASSPQGVSMDQPQHF
TGTGCCAGCAGTCCACAGGGGGTGAGCATGGATCAGCCCCAGCATTTT
>-|TRBJ2-1|-|TRBV7-3|15
CASSLKQGTYNEQFF
TGTGCCAGCAGCTTAAAGCAGGGGACCTACAATGAGCAGTTCTTC
>-|TRBJ1-2|-|TRBV5-1|13
CASSFGGENGYTF
TGCGCCAGCAGCTTTGGCGGTGAGAATGGCTACACCTTC
>-|TRBJ2-5|TRBD1|TRBV3-1/TRBV3-2|15
CASSPGDRAGETQYF
TGTGCCAGCAGCCCGGGGGACAGGGCAGGGGAGACCCAGTACTTC
>-|TRBJ2-1|TRBD2|TRBV6-5|14
CASHPSSGYNEQFF
TGTGCCAGCCATCCGTCTAGCGGATACAATGAGCAGTTCTTC
>-|TRBJ2-3|-|TRBV7-2|16
CASNRRGDGSKDTQYF
TGTGCCAGCAACCGTCGAGGTGACGGAAGCAAAGATACGCAGTATTTT